This T cell receptor beta chain was observed in a study of blood T cell repertoires in COVID-19. Using immunoSEQ multiplex PCR, the repertoire was profiled, and TCRdb retains in-frame clones only, with some absent. In the table there are about 150,000 clones, about 92% of which are singletons. Sequencing input: peripheral blood. The receptor comes from a human donor in a cohort sampled during active COVID-19.

CDR3 sequence (DNA): TGTGCCAGCAGCTTGGGCCCAGGGTTTGGCAATCAGCCCCAGCATTTT. Amino acid sequence: CASSLGPGFGNQPQHF. This chain connects TRBV7-2 to TRBJ1-5, with D maybe TRBD1 (5 bases). V shed 3 bases and J shed 2 bases, with 14 bases lying between them. Germline V gives CDR1 SGHTA, CDR2 FQGNSA. The CDR3 consists of 16 residues.